One and the same sample provided the 31 T cell receptor beta chains below, sequenced in a study of CD8 T cells in Susac syndrome. RNA amounts of roughly 0.45 to 1 ug underwent reverse transcription with random hexamers. TCRdb itself ran the immunoSEQ multiplex PCR reads through MiXCR, one entry per CDR3 protein. The table records more than 200,000 distinct CDR3 sequences, roughly 93% of them present only once. Sequenced sample: CD4+ T cells from PBMCs. These receptors came from a human donor with multiple sclerosis.

This clonotype was seen only once. The chain is built from TRBV20-1 and TRBJ2-5; 9 nucleotides match TRBD2. The CDR3 is made up of 12 amino acids. Germline V gives CDR1 DFQATT, CDR2 SNEGSKA (reference sequence). V dropped 5 bases and J dropped 4; count of bases not matched to a gene: 2. For the CDR3, the DNA is TGCAGTGCTCGGACTAGCGCAGAGACCCAGTACTTC. Its protein product is CSARTSAETQYF.

The chain is built from TRBV5-1 and TRBJ1-1; tentatively, D is TRBD1 (5 bases). The germline V and J ends were trimmed by 0 bases and 0 bases, with 15 bases remaining between them. Germline CDR1 and CDR2: SGHRS and YFSETQ. The CDR3 extends over 17 amino acids. CDR3 in DNA: TGCGCCAGCAGCTTGGATGCAGGGCAGGGCATGAACACTGAAGCTTTCTTT. Translated, it gives CASSLDAGQGMNTEAFF.

The chain combines TRBV5-1 with TRBJ2-5, with 8 bases fitting TRBD2. Germline loops: CDR1 SGHRS, CDR2 YFSETQ. J was trimmed by 5 bases and V by 5 bases; bases with no gene match: 8. CDR3 length: 14 residues. The CDR3 nucleotides read TGCGCCAGCAGTACCTTGACTAGCGCTGAGACCCAGTACTTC. It yields the protein CASSTLTSAETQYF.

V and J are TRBV3-1 and TRBJ2-4, with D maybe TRBD2 (5 bases). The V gene lost 4 bases and the J gene lost 0 bases, with 19 bases spanning the gap. Germline V CDR1 and CDR2: LGHDT, YNNKEL (reference sequence). The CDR3 sequence is 18 residues long. CDR3 sequence (DNA): TGTGCCAGCAGCCCCCAAGGAGAGGACTTTCTAGCCAAAAACATTCAGTACTTC. This sequence encodes CASSPQGEDFLAKNIQYF.

The genes are TRBV20-1 and TRBJ2-5, with 15 bases that match TRBD2. Looked up from germline, CDR1 is DFQATT and CDR2 is SNEGSKA (reference sequence). J lost 5 bases, V lost 6 bases, and 7 bases had no gene match. The CDR3 length is 15 residues. DNA for the CDR3: TGCAGTGCGAGGACTAGCGGGAGGGCCTGGGAGACCCAGTACTTC. Translating gives CSARTSGRAWETQYF.

This clonotype was seen just once. The chain links TRBV14 to TRBJ2-2, with D unresolved. The CDR3 has 16 amino acids. Deletions cut 0 bases from V and 4 bases from J, with 12 bases between. Germline values: CDR1 SGHDN, CDR2 FVKESK. In DNA form, the CDR3 reads TGTGCCAGCAGCCAAGAGCGCTGGCGGCTCACCGGGGAGCTGTTTTTT. It is translated as CASSQERWRLTGELFF. Together with reference TRBV14 and TRBJ2-2, the CDR3 gives the full variable domain: EAGVTQFPSHSVIEKGQTVTLRCDPISGHDNLYWYRRVMGKEIKFLLHFVKESKQDESGMPNNRFLAERTGGTYSTLKVQPAELEDSGVYFCASSQERWRLTGELFFGEGSRLTVL.

The rearrangement uses TRBV7-3 and TRBJ1-2; D may be TRBD1 (6 bases). This CDR3 is built from 15 residues. Germline V lookup: CDR1 SGHTA, CDR2 FQGTGA. Trimming removed 2 bases at V and 5 bases at J, with 15 bases between. CDR3 nucleotides: TGTGCCAGCAGCTTACGGGCAGGGGATTTATATGGCTACACCTTC. Translated, it gives CASSLRAGDLYGYTF.

The V and J genes are TRBV12-3 or TRBV12-4 and TRBJ1-5, with D possibly being TRBD1 (5 bases). CDR3 length: 15 amino acids. V lost 5 bases to trimming and J lost 1 base, with 12 bases between them. CDR3 sequence: CASSVVAGSNQPQHF. Written as DNA, the CDR3 is TGTGCCAGCAGTGTCGTGGCAGGGAGCAATCAGCCCCAGCATTTT.

The rearrangement joins TRBV4-1 to TRBJ1-3; no firm D call. From germline, CDR1 is MGHRA and CDR2 YSYEKL. This CDR3 spans 16 amino acids. Trimming took off 1 base at V and 0 bases at J, with 10 bases between the two ends. The CDR3 here is CASSQGSSGSGNTIYF. As DNA, the CDR3 is TGCGCCAGCAGCCAAGGCTCATCAGGCTCTGGAAACACCATATATTTT.

The rearrangement joins TRBV28 to TRBJ1-5, with D possibly being TRBD1 (5 bases). The germline V gene has CDR1 MDHEN and CDR2 SYDVKM. The CDR3 is made up of 15 amino acids. The V and J ends lost 6 bases and 0 bases respectively, with 12 bases between them. CDR3 nucleotide sequence: TGTGCCAGCAGCAGGGTTCTACCTAGCAATCAGCCCCAGCATTTT. Translated: CASSRVLPSNQPQHF.

V gene TRBV2 combines with J gene TRBJ2-3, with 11 bases aligning to TRBD2. The germline V gene has CDR1 SNHLY and CDR2 FYNNEI. The CDR3 has 17 amino acids. Trimming at V came to 6 bases and at J to 2 bases, leaving 10 bases not matched to a gene. The DNA of the CDR3 is TGTGCCAGCAGGCCCAGGACTAGCGGGCCACCCACAGATACGCAGTATTTT. It translates to CASRPRTSGPPTDTQYF.

V gene TRBV19 combines with J gene TRBJ2-1; 12 positions match TRBD2. The CDR3 is 15 amino acids. Per germline, CDR1 LNHDA and CDR2 SQIVND (reference sequence). The J segment lost 7 bases and the V segment lost 7 bases, leaving 8 bases of the junction unmatched. The CDR3 is CASTLLAGGPNEQFF. In DNA form, the CDR3 reads TGTGCCAGTACCCTACTAGCGGGAGGCCCTAATGAGCAGTTCTTC. Full variable domain (outside the CDR3, taken from reference TRBV19 and TRBJ2-1): DGGITQSPKYLFRKEGQNVTLSCEQNLNHDAMYWYRQDPGQGLRLIYYSQIVNDFQKGDIAEGYSVSREKKESFPLTVTSAQKNPTAFYLCASTLLAGGPNEQFFGPGTRLTVL.

DNA for the CDR3: TGTGCCAGCAGCCAAGAGCCAGGGGTGGGCATCGGATACAATGAGCAGTTCTTC. The encoded protein is CASSQEPGVGIGYNEQFF. This chain connects TRBV4-2 to TRBJ2-1; D may be TRBD1 (6 bases). This CDR3 region has 18 residues. Germline V gives CDR1 LGHNA, CDR2 YNFKEQ. Between the trimmed V and J ends, which lost 0 bases and 4 bases, there was a span of 19 bases.

The V call is TRBV5-1, the J call TRBJ1-1, with no clear D. Germline CDR1 and CDR2: SGHRS and YFSETQ. The V gene lost 1 base and the J gene lost 6 bases, with 10 bases spanning the gap. The CDR3 runs 13 residues. CDR3 sequence (DNA): TGCGCCAGCAGCTTGAGTGTAAGATCTGAAGCTTTCTTT. Residues: CASSLSVRSEAFF.

The chain couples TRBV20-1 to TRBJ2-5; maybe TRBD1 (6 bases). CDR1 and CDR2 (germline): DFQATT, SNEGSKA (reference sequence). V was trimmed by 6 bases and J by 2 bases, leaving 16 bases between them. CDR3 length: 14 residues. CDR3: CSAPPWTEQETQYF. The CDR3 coding sequence is TGCAGTGCCCCGCCTTGGACAGAGCAAGAGACCCAGTACTTC.

CDR3 protein: CATSLSTDTQYF. The CDR3 coding sequence is TGTGCCACCAGTCTAAGCACAGATACGCAGTATTTT. The V call is TRBV24-1, the J call TRBJ2-3; D gene ambiguous. The CDR3 is 12 residues long. The germline V and J ends were trimmed by 6 bases and 0 bases, with 3 bases remaining between them. Germline CDR1 and CDR2: KGHDR and SFDVKD.

This clonotype is a singleton in its sample. This chain links TRBV5-1 with TRBJ2-6; D tentatively reads TRBD1 or TRBD2 (6 bases each). The CDR3 has 17 amino acids. Trimming removed 4 bases at V and 2 bases at J, with 16 bases between. CDR1 and CDR2 from the germline V gene are SGHRS and YFSETQ. The CDR3 loop reads CASSAEGGKAGANVLTF. CDR3 DNA sequence: TGCGCCAGCAGCGCCGAGGGGGGTAAGGCTGGGGCCAACGTCCTGACTTTC. Full variable domain (rest looked up from reference TRBV5-1 and TRBJ2-6): KAGVTQTPRYLIKTRGQQVTLSCSPISGHRSVSWYQQTPGQGLQFLFEYFSETQRNKGNFPGRFSGRQFSNSRSEMNVSTLELGDSALYLCASSAEGGKAGANVLTFGAGSRLTVL.

This clonotype was recorded once. The chain uses TRBV29-1 and TRBJ1-4; the D is unclear. The CDR3 sequence is 13 residues long. Germline V gene sequence: CDR1 SQVTM, CDR2 ANQGSEA. V shed 7 bases and J shed 3 bases, with 12 bases lying between them. The DNA of the CDR3 is TGCAGCGCGGAGATCTCATCTAATGAAAAACTGTTTTTT. It specifies CSAEISSNEKLFF.

The J gene is TRBJ2-1, the V gene TRBV5-1, with 8 nucleotides matching TRBD1. CDR3 length: 15 residues. The germline V gene encodes CDR1 SGHRS and CDR2 YFSETQ. Trimming removed 4 bases from V and 8 bases from J; junction bases left unmatched: 11. Here the CDR3 DNA reads TGCGCCAGCAGCCGGGGGCCAGGGGGCAGGGATGAGCAGTTCTTC. Translation: CASSRGPGGRDEQFF.

The chain uses TRBV29-1 and TRBJ2-5, with D maybe TRBD2 (5 bases). CDR1 SQVTM and CDR2 ANQGSEA come from the germline V gene. Between the trimmed V and J ends, which lost 6 bases and 6 bases, there was a span of 11 bases. CDR3 size: 11 residues. The DNA for the CDR3 is TGCAGCGTGGGCAGCGGACAGACCCAGTACTTC. Protein product: CSVGSGQTQYF.

The chain uses TRBV9 and TRBJ1-1; D ambiguous. Trimming left V 1 base short and J 5 bases short, with 9 bases between. CDR3 length: 13 amino acids. The germline V gene has CDR1 SGDLS and CDR2 YYNGEE. DNA for the CDR3: TGTGCCAGCAGCGTAACTCAGAGGACTGAAGCTTTCTTT. It yields the protein CASSVTQRTEAFF.

This clonotype was counted only a few times. The chain employs TRBV6-1 and TRBJ2-7, with D perhaps given as TRBD1 or TRBD2 (5 bases each). V lost 8 bases to trimming and J lost 0 bases, with 17 bases between them. The CDR3 runs to 15 residues. Germline CDR1 reads MNHNS; CDR2 reads SASEGT. CDR3 nucleotides: TGTGCCAGCCGGGGTTCGTCAGGGATCTCCTACGAGCAGTACTTC. Protein sequence: CASRGSSGISYEQYF.

The gene calls are TRBV30 and TRBJ1-5; possible D gene TRBD1, 5 bases. CDR1 GTSNPN and CDR2 SVGIG come from the germline V gene (reference sequence). V dropped 5 bases and J dropped 0 bases, with 11 bases sitting between them. CDR3 length equals 14 residues. The CDR3 loop is CAWGGHFSNQPQHF. Written as DNA, the CDR3 is TGTGCCTGGGGCGGACACTTTAGCAATCAGCCCCAGCATTTT.

V and J are TRBV7-6 and TRBJ2-3; D not resolved. Germline V gives CDR1 SGHVS, CDR2 FNYEAQ. The CDR3 is 15 residues long. V was pared by 1 base and J by 0 bases, with 8 bases between. CDR3 residues: CASSLVYGSTDTQYF. CDR3 bases: TGTGCCAGCAGCTTAGTCTATGGCAGCACAGATACGCAGTATTTT.

The chain recombines TRBV7-9 with TRBJ2-3; 10 bases are a match to TRBD2. The V gene end was trimmed by 1 base and the J gene end by 1 base; junction bases not matched to a gene: 2. CDR1 is SEHNR and CDR2 is FQNEAQ in the germline V gene (reference sequence). The CDR3 has 16 residues. The CDR3 DNA sequence: TGTGCCAGCAGCTTAGACCTAGCGGGGGGCACAGATACGCAGTATTTT. Its translation is CASSLDLAGGTDTQYF.

This clonotype was observed a few times. V and J are TRBV7-9 and TRBJ2-7; tentatively, D is TRBD1 or TRBD2 (5 bases each). The V end was cut by 3 bases, the J end by 1 base, with 13 bases between. Per germline, CDR1 SEHNR and CDR2 FQNEAQ (reference sequence). The CDR3 covers 15 residues. The CDR3 reads CASSFAGTASYEQYF. For the CDR3, the DNA is TGTGCCAGCAGCTTCGCCGGGACCGCATCCTACGAGCAGTACTTC.

The V and J genes are TRBV12-3 or TRBV12-4 and TRBJ2-7; weak D call: TRBD1 (6 bases). This CDR3 is 14 amino acids long. V lost 1 base and J 6 bases, leaving 13 bases between the germline ends. Here the CDR3 DNA reads TGTGCCAGCAGTTTAGGGTCCGGCAGGGGCGAGCAGTACTTC. Encoded protein: CASSLGSGRGEQYF.

The chain combines TRBV20-1 with TRBJ1-5; D call uncertain. The CDR3 length is 13 residues. Germline V lookup: CDR1 DFQATT, CDR2 SNEGSKA (reference sequence). V was cut by 1 base and J by 2 bases, with 6 bases left in between. In nucleotides, the CDR3 is TGCAGTGCTAGAGTTAGCGGCAATCAGCCCCAGCATTTT. This translates into CSARVSGNQPQHF.

V is TRBV5-4 and J is TRBJ1-1; no clear D gene. This CDR3 has 13 amino acids. Trimming took 5 bases from V and 5 from J, leaving 13 bases between them. Germline-derived CDR1 and CDR2 are SGHNT and YYREEE (reference sequence). CDR3 loop: CASRMGGKTEAFF. Written as DNA, the CDR3 is TGTGCCAGCAGGATGGGAGGGAAGACTGAAGCTTTCTTT. The entire variable domain, with the rest obtained from reference TRBV5-4 and TRBJ1-1, is as follows: ETGVTQSPTHLIKTRGQQVTLRCSSQSGHNTVSWYQQALGQGPQFIFQYYREEENGRGNFPPRFSGLQFPNYSSELNVNALELDDSALYLCASRMGGKTEAFFGQGTRLTVV.

The chain has TRBV28 and TRBJ1-2; D ambiguous. The germline V gene encodes CDR1 MDHEN and CDR2 SYDVKM. The germline V and J ends were trimmed by 4 bases and 7 bases, with 7 bases remaining between them. There are 11 residues in the CDR3. CDR3 residues: CASSYGSGYTF. CDR3 in DNA: TGTGCCAGCAGTTACGGTAGTGGCTACACCTTC.

The CDR3 is CASSATGTGAPYGYTF. CDR3 nucleotide sequence: TGTGCCAGTAGTGCAACCGGGACAGGGGCGCCCTATGGCTACACCTTC. The chain couples TRBV19 to TRBJ1-2; 10 positions agree with TRBD1. V lost 5 bases and J lost 4; bases outside the gene matches: 10. Germline lookup yields CDR1 LNHDA and CDR2 SQIVND (reference sequence). This CDR3 contains 16 residues.